This TCR beta chain was identified in a study of T cell repertoires in cytomegalovirus infection. TCRdb analysed the reads with MiXCR anew, one entry per CDR3 protein. Of about a million distinct CDR3 sequences listed, roughly 30% are singletons. Turning to this clonotype: Its antigen is not identified.

This TCR was sampled from a human donor in good health (CMV status not recorded). Some clones in this sample may be carry-over from other donors' samples. Material: cultured CD8+ T cells from PBMCs, obtained from culture after CMV antigen stimulation.

The CDR3 DNA sequence: TGTGCCAGCAGCAACGACAGGGAGAGCAATCAGCCCCAGCATTTT. This gives the protein CASSNDRESNQPQHF. The chain uses TRBV12-3 or TRBV12-4 and TRBJ1-5, with TRBD1 matching over 7 bases. The CDR3 is 15 amino acids. With 6 bases clipped from V and 1 base from J, the junction kept 6 bases outside the gene matches.